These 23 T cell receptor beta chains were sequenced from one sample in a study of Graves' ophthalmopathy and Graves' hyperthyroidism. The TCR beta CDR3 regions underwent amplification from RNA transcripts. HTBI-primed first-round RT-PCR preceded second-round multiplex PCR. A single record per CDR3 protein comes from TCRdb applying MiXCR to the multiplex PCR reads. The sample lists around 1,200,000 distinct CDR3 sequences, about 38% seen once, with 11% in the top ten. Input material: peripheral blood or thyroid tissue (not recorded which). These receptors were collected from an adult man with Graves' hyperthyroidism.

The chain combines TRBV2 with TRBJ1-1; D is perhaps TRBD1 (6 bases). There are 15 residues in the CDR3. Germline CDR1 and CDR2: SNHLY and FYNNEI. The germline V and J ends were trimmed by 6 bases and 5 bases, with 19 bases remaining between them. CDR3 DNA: TGTGCCAGCAGGCAACTAGCGGGGGGCTATACTGAAGCTTTCTTT. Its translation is CASRQLAGGYTEAFF.

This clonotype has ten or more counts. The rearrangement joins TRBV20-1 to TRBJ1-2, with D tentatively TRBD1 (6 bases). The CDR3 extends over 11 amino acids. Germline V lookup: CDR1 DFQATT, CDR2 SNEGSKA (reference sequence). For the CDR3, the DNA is TGCAGCATACAGGGACCCTATGGCTACACCTTC. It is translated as CSIQGPYGYTF.

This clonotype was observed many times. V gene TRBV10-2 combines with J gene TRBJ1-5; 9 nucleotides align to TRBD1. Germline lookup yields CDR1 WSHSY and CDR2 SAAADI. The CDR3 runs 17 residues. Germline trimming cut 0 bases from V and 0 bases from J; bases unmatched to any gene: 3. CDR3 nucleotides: TGCGCCAGCAGTGAGTCGACAGGGGGTTATAGCAATCAGCCCCAGCATTTT. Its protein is CASSESTGGYSNQPQHF.

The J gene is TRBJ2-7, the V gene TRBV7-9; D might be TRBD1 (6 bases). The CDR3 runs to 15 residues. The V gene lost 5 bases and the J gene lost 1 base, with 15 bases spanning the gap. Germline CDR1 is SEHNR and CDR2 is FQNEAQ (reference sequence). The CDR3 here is CASSRVTGLSYEQYF. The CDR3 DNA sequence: TGTGCCAGCAGCAGAGTAACAGGGTTATCCTACGAGCAGTACTTC.

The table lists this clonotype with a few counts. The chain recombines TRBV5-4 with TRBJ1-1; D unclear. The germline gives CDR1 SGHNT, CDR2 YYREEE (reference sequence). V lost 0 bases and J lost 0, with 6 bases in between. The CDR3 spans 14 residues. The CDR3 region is CASSLDMMNTEAFF. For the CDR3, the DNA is TGTGCCAGCAGCTTGGACATGATGAACACTGAAGCTTTCTTT.

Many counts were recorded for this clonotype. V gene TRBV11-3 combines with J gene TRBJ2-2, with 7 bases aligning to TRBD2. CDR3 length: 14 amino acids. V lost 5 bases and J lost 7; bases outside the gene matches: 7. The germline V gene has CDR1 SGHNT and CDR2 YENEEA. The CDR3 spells CASSRWAGDGELFF. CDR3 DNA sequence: TGTGCCAGCAGCCGTTGGGCGGGAGACGGGGAGCTGTTTTTT.

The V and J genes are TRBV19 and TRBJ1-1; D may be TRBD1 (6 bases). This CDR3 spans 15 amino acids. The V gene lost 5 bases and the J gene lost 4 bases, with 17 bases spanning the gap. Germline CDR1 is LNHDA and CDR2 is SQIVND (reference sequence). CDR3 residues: CASSLDLGGGTEAFF. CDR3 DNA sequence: TGTGCCAGTAGTCTGGACCTAGGGGGGGGCACTGAAGCTTTCTTT.

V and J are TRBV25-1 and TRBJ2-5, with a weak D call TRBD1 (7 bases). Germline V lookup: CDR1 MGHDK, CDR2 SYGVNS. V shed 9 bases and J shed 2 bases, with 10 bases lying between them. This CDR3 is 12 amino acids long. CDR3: CARQGRQETQYF. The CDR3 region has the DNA TGTGCCAGACAGGGGAGGCAAGAGACCCAGTACTTC.

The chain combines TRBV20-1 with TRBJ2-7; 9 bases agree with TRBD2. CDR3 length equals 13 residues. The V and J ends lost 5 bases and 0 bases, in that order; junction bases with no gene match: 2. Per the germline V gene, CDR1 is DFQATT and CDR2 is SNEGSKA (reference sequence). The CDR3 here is CSAELAGSYEQYF. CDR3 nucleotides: TGCAGTGCTGAACTAGCGGGCTCCTACGAGCAGTACTTC.

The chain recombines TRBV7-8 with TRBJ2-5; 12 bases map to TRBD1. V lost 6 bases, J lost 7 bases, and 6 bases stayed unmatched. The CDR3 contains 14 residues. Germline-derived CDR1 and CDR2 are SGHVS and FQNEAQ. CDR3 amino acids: CASRSGTGGATQYF. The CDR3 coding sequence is TGTGCCAGCAGGTCTGGGACAGGGGGCGCGACCCAGTACTTC.

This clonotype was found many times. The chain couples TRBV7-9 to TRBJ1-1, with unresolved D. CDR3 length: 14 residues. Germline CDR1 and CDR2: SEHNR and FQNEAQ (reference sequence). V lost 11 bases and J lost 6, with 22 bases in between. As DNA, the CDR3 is TGTGCCGGTAGTCGTGGACCACCCGTGGCTGAAGCTTTCTTT. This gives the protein CAGSRGPPVAEAFF. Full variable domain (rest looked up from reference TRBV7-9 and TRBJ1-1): DTGVSQNPRHKITKRGQNVTFRCDPISEHNRLYWYRQTLGQGPEFLTYFQNEAQLEKSRLLSDRFSAERPKGSFSTLEIQRTEQGDSAMYLCAGSRGPPVAEAFFGQGTRLTVV.

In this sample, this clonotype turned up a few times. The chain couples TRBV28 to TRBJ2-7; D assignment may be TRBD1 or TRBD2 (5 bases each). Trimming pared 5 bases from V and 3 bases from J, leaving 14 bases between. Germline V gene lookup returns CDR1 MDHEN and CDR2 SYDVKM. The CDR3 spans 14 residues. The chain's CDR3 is CASSPGAAHYEQYF. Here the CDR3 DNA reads TGTGCCAGCAGTCCCGGGGCGGCCCACTACGAGCAGTACTTC.

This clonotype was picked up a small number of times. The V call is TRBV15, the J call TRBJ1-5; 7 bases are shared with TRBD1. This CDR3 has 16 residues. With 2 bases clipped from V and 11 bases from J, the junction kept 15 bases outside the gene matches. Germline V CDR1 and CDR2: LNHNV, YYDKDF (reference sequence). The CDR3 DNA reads TGTGCCACCAGCAGAAGTGGAAACAGGGGCGGCGAGACCCAGCATTTT. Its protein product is CATSRSGNRGGETQHF.

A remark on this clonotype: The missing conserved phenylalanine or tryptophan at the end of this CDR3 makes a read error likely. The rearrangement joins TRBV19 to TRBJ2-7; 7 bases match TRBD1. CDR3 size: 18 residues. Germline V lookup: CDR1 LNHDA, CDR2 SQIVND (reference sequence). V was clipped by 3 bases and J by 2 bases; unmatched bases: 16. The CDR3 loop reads CASSMRGPGQRKTYEQYL. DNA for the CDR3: TGTGCCAGTAGTATGAGGGGACCGGGACAGCGGAAGACCTACGAGCAGTACCTC.

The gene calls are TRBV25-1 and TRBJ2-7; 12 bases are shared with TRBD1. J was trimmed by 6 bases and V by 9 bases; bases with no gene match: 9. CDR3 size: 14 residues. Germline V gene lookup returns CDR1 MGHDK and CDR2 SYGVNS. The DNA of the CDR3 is TGTGCCAGTAGTAAAACGGGACAGGGGGCCGAGCAGTACTTC. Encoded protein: CASSKTGQGAEQYF.

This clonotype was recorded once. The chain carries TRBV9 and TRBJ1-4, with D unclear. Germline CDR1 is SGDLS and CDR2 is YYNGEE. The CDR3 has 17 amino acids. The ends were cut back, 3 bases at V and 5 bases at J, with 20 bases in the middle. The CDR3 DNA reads TGTGCCAGCAGCGCCGACCCCCGGGGTAGCACAAATGAAAAACTGTTTTTT. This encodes CASSADPRGSTNEKLFF.

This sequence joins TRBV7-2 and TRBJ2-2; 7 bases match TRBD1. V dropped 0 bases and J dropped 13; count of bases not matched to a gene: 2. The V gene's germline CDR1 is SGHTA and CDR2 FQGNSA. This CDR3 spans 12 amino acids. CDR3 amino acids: CASSLARQGLFF. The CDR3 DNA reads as TGTGCCAGCAGCTTAGCGAGACAGGGGCTGTTTTTT.

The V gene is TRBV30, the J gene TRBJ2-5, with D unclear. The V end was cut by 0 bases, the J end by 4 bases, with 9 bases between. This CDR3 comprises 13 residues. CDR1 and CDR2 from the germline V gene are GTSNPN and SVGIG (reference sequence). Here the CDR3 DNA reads TGTGCCTGGAGTGTAAGGCCTCGAGAGACCCAGTACTTC. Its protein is CAWSVRPRETQYF. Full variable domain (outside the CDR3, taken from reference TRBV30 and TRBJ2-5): SQTIHQWPATLVQPVGSPLSLECTVEGTSNPNLYWYRQAAGRGLQLLFYSVGIGQISSEVPQNLSASRPQDRQFILSSKKLLLSDSGFYLCAWSVRPRETQYFGPGTRLLVL.

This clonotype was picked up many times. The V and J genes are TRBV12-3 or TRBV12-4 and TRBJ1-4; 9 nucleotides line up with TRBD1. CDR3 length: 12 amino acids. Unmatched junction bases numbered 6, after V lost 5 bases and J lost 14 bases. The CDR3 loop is CASSPRDRDLFF. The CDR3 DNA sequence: TGTGCCAGCAGTCCACGGGACAGGGACCTGTTTTTT.

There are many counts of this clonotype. CDR3 in DNA: TGTGCCAGCAGCTTAAGGCCCGGAGGACAAGAGACCCAGTACTTC. It yields the protein CASSLRPGGQETQYF. The rearrangement links TRBV7-8 to TRBJ2-5; D may be TRBD2 (5 bases). The germline CDR1 and CDR2 sequences are SGHVS and FQNEAQ. This CDR3 is 15 amino acids long. The germline V and J ends were trimmed by 2 bases and 2 bases, with 12 bases remaining between them.

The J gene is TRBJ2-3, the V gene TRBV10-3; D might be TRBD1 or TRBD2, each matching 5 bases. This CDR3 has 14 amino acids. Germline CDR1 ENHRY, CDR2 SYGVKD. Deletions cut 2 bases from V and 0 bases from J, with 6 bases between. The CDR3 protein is CAISEGGSTDTQYF. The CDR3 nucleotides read TGTGCCATCAGTGAGGGGGGTAGCACAGATACGCAGTATTTT.

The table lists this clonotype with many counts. The CDR3 nucleotides read TGCGCCAGCCGGGACACTTTGACCTACGAGCAGTACTTC. Protein: CASRDTLTYEQYF. The chain joins TRBV5-1 to TRBJ2-7, with D possibly TRBD1 on 6 matching bases. Trimming removed 7 bases at V and 2 bases at J, with 13 bases between. Germline lookup yields CDR1 SGHRS and CDR2 YFSETQ. The CDR3 runs 13 residues.

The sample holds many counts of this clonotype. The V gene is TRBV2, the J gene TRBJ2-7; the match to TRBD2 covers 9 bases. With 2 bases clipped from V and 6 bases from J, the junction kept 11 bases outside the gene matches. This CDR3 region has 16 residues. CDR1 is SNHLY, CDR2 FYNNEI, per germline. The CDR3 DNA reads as TGTGCCAGCAGTGAACTCTCAGGGGCGGGAGGGAGCGAGCAGTACTTC. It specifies CASSELSGAGGSEQYF.